These 20 T cell receptor beta chains came from one sample sequenced in a study of cytomegalovirus exposure and HLA in healthy donors. PCR used 60 Vbeta primers and 13 Jbeta primers. Clones were read by immunoSEQ multiplex PCR, and TCRdb kept only the in-frame ones, dropping some. Of 100,000 to 150,000 clones in the sample, over 75% were seen once. The sample was PBMCs. The receptors shown here come from a man younger than 45 in good health and CMV-seronegative.

This rearrangement joins TRBV5-1 to TRBJ2-1; TRBD1 is a possible D gene (6 bases). Germline CDR1 SGHRS, CDR2 YFSETQ. Trimming stripped 6 bases from V and 4 bases from J, with 17 bases between. The CDR3 covers 15 residues. The CDR3 spells CASKDGGLGYNEQFF. The CDR3 coding sequence is TGCGCCAGCAAGGATGGGGGCCTAGGGTACAATGAGCAGTTCTTC.

J is TRBJ2-3 and V is TRBV19; no clear D gene. The V end was cut by 5 bases, the J end by 6 bases, with 9 bases between. Germline V gene data show CDR1 as LNHDA and CDR2 as SQIVND (reference sequence). The CDR3 consists of 12 residues. The CDR3 DNA is TGTGCCAGTAGTTCGAGCTCGGATACGCAGTATTTT. Translated, it gives CASSSSSDTQYF.

The rearrangement links TRBV2 to TRBJ2-7, with a tentative D call TRBD1 (5 bases). The V gene lost 2 bases and the J gene lost 3 bases, with 11 bases spanning the gap. The germline gives CDR1 SNHLY, CDR2 FYNNEI. This CDR3 comprises 14 residues. The CDR3 is CASSEQGKGYEQYF. As DNA, the CDR3 is TGTGCCAGCAGTGAACAGGGAAAGGGCTACGAGCAGTACTTC. Supplemented by reference TRBV2 and TRBJ2-7, the full variable domain reads EPEVTQTPSHQVTQMGQEVILRCVPISNHLYFYWYRQILGQKVEFLVSFYNNEISEKSEIFDDQFSVERPDGSNFTLKIRSTKLEDSAMYFCASSEQGKGYEQYFGPGTRLTVT.

The rearrangement links TRBV6-1 to TRBJ2-6, with TRBD1 matching 7 bases. The CDR3 is made up of 18 amino acids. Germline-derived CDR1 and CDR2 are MNHNS and SASEGT. V gave up 4 bases and J gave up 3 bases; unmatched junction bases: 12. The CDR3, as DNA: TGTGCCAGCAGTGTGTCACAGGGGATTCGGGATGGGGCCAACGTCCTGACTTTC. This codes for CASSVSQGIRDGANVLTF.

V gene TRBV29-1 combines with J gene TRBJ2-2, with 7 bases aligning to TRBD1. The J call could be wrong; TRBJ1-3 is a better fit for the DNA end. Germline V gene lookup returns CDR1 SQVTM and CDR2 ANQGSEA. There are 14 residues in the CDR3. This chain's CDR3 is CSVALQGNGNTIYF. DNA for the CDR3: TGCAGCGTTGCCTTACAGGGGAACGGAAACACCATATATTTT.

This clone appeared once. The chain couples TRBV6-5 to TRBJ1-2; possible D gene TRBD1, 5 bases. The CDR3 is made up of 14 amino acids. The V gene's germline CDR1 is MNHEY and CDR2 SVGAGI. The ends were cut back, 4 bases at V and 2 bases at J, with 11 bases in the middle. CDR3 in amino acids: CASSSPGANYGYTF. DNA for the CDR3: TGTGCCAGCAGTTCCCCTGGGGCCAACTATGGCTACACCTTC.

V gene TRBV27 combines with J gene TRBJ2-7; 10 bases are a match to TRBD1. The CDR3 spans 14 residues. V lost 1 base to trimming and J lost 9 bases; unmatched junction nucleotides: 6. Germline-derived CDR1 and CDR2 are MNHEY and SMNVEV (reference sequence). The chain's CDR3 is CASSLFGTGVRQYF. CDR3 in DNA: TGTGCCAGCAGTTTATTCGGGACAGGGGTGCGGCAGTACTTC.

The chain recombines TRBV28 with TRBJ1-5; 11 nucleotides match TRBD1. CDR1 is MDHEN, CDR2 SYDVKM, per germline. This CDR3 region has 14 residues. V lost 4 bases to trimming and J lost 6 bases; unmatched junction nucleotides: 2. The CDR3 region is CASSWTGGVQPQHF. In DNA form, the CDR3 reads TGTGCCAGCAGTTGGACAGGGGGCGTTCAGCCCCAGCATTTT.

The chain is built from TRBV30 and TRBJ1-2; D gene unclear. Germline CDR1 GTSNPN, CDR2 SVGIG (reference sequence). The V and J ends lost 8 bases and 7 bases respectively, with 35 bases between them. CDR3 length equals 18 residues. CDR3 residues: CAGHSTPRGQWVPFGYTF. The CDR3 DNA sequence: TGTGCCGGCCATTCTACCCCTCGGGGTCAGTGGGTACCTTTTGGCTACACCTTC.

The rearrangement uses TRBV28 and TRBJ2-1; TRBD2 might be the D (5 bases). This CDR3 is built from 17 residues. CDR1 and CDR2 (germline): MDHEN, SYDVKM. The ends were cut back, 5 bases at V and 0 bases at J, with 17 bases in the middle. CDR3 coding DNA: TGTGCCAGCAGTAAACTCGCTTGGGAGAGCTCCTACAATGAGCAGTTCTTC. Residues: CASSKLAWESSYNEQFF.

This chain links TRBV18 with TRBJ2-5, with D tentatively TRBD2 (6 bases). CDR1 is KGHSH, CDR2 LQKENI, per germline. Trimming shortened V by 1 base and J by 2 bases, and 14 bases separated the two germline ends. CDR3 size: 16 residues. The CDR3 sequence: CASSPRGPSEQETQYF. CDR3 nucleotide sequence: TGTGCCAGCTCACCACGGGGCCCTAGCGAGCAAGAGACCCAGTACTTC.

The chain combines TRBV5-6 with TRBJ2-5; D remains unclear. CDR1 is SGHDT and CDR2 is YYEEEE in the germline V gene. This CDR3 spans 14 amino acids. Trimming pared 3 bases from V and 5 bases from J, leaving 14 bases between. In nucleotides, the CDR3 is TGTGCCAGCAGCTACTCCTCTGTGTTGGAGACCCAGTACTTC. Amino acid sequence: CASSYSSVLETQYF.

The chain employs TRBV9 and TRBJ1-2; TRBD1 matches at 11 bases. The CDR3 consists of 16 residues. Germline CDR1 and CDR2: SGDLS and YYNGEE. V was pared by 0 bases and J by 8 bases, with 9 bases of the junction left unmatched. CDR3 loop: CASSVEGGGQGGGYTF. The DNA for the CDR3 is TGTGCCAGCAGCGTAGAGGGTGGGGGACAGGGGGGAGGCTACACCTTC.

The sample holds a few counts of this clone. V and J are TRBV30 and TRBJ2-1; D not resolved. Germline V gene data show CDR1 as GTSNPN and CDR2 as SVGIG (reference sequence). Trimming removed 4 bases from V and 10 bases from J, with 11 bases in between. The CDR3 totals 11 residues. CDR3 loop: CAWISSQEQFF. The CDR3 DNA sequence: TGTGCCTGGATTTCAAGTCAGGAGCAGTTCTTC.

The gene calls are TRBV6-1 and TRBJ2-7, with 7 bases fitting TRBD2. CDR1 and CDR2 from the germline V gene are MNHNS and SASEGT. V lost 3 bases, J lost 0 bases, and 5 bases stayed unmatched. The CDR3 totals 15 residues. CDR3 in DNA: TGTGCCAGCAGTGAGGAGCTAGCGGCCTCCTACGAGCAGTACTTC. This codes for CASSEELAASYEQYF.

The rearrangement uses TRBV4-1 and TRBJ1-5; no definite D call. The CDR3 spans 13 residues. V shed 4 bases and J shed 5 bases, with 9 bases lying between them. Looked up from germline, CDR1 is MGHRA and CDR2 is YSYEKL. CDR3 nucleotides: TGCGCCAGCAGCCCCGGGTGGGATCAGCCCCAGCATTTT. Residues: CASSPGWDQPQHF.

The rearrangement uses TRBV7-7 and TRBJ2-7, with a possible D match to TRBD2 (5 bases). The germline V gene encodes CDR1 SSHAT and CDR2 FNYEAQ (reference sequence). The CDR3 runs 11 residues. Written as DNA, the CDR3 is TGTGGCGAGGACTTTCCCTACGAGCAGTACTTC. It specifies CGEDFPYEQYF.

J is TRBJ1-2 and V is TRBV6-5; 10 bases are a match to TRBD1. Germline CDR1 MNHEY, CDR2 SVGAGI. J gave up 7 bases and V 6 bases, and 11 bases lay outside the gene matches. This CDR3 spans 15 amino acids. This CDR3 reads CASSYGDRGTRGYTF. CDR3 nucleotides: TGTGCCAGCAGCTACGGGGACAGGGGAACGCGTGGCTACACCTTC.

The chain couples TRBV6-5 to TRBJ1-6, with TRBD1 matching over 9 bases. The V segment lost 2 bases and the J segment 7 bases; nucleotides outside the gene matches: 6. CDR3 length equals 16 residues. Germline V gene sequence: CDR1 MNHEY, CDR2 SVGAGI. CDR3 in amino acids: CASSYNRDRVNSPLHF. Here the CDR3 DNA reads TGTGCCAGCAGTTACAACCGGGACAGGGTGAATTCACCCCTCCACTTT.

The chain is built from TRBV7-3 and TRBJ2-1; 8 bases are a match to TRBD1. The ends lost 2 bases at V and 6 bases at J; junction bases unmatched: 3. Germline V gene sequence: CDR1 SGHTA, CDR2 FQGTGA. CDR3 length: 14 amino acids. The CDR3 protein is CASSLPGQGNEQFF. CDR3 nucleotides: TGTGCCAGCAGCTTACCCGGACAGGGCAATGAGCAGTTCTTC.